The entry below describes one T cell receptor beta chain. The table lists this clonotype with many counts. Its antigen remains unidentified. The input lacks base qualities; no much larger clone sits a single base away. The sample is drawn from a study of T cells in Graves' hyperthyroidism and ophthalmopathy (dated by TCRdb to the late 2010s). Some background on the complete study: Peripheral blood samples were taken at the time of initial diagnosis, prior to any treatment. The paper reports TCR Vbeta CDR3 sequencing of 130 to 150 peripheral blood samples: around 45 ophthalmopathy, under 80 hyperthyroidism and around 17 progressor patients. After blood sampling, hyperthyroidism patients were treated with methimazole at a starting dose of 30 mg daily, and ophthalmopathy patients were treated with high-dose intravenous methylprednisolone. The 85 to 100 discovery patients were randomly split 7:3 into training and test sets. To identify TCR V-J signatures that set the groups apart, the researchers used a discovery cohort of 100 patients, made up of 43 with Graves' ophthalmopathy and 57 with stable Graves' hyperthyroidism. In addition, the study compared T-cell repertoires in thyroid tissue and in blood from roughly six Graves' hyperthyroidism patients. An independent validation cohort of around 19 hyperthyroidism patients and 17 patients who later progressed to ophthalmopathy tested prospective prediction of ophthalmopathy. Broad study findings and their caveats: In validation, the model predicted progression to ophthalmopathy a median of approximately 6.6 months before onset, with about 67% sensitivity and roughly 77% specificity. Sample size was not statistically predetermined, and investigators were not blinded to group allocation. Most expanded thyroid clonotypes (frequency above 0.001) were also detected in blood, suggesting blood repertoires may reflect thyroid immune responses. In cross-validation, a model built on a 13 V-J signature told ophthalmopathy apart from stable hyperthyroidism with approximately 91% sensitivity and approximately 81% specificity, and in testing the same model reached 80%/75%.

The TCR beta CDR3 regions were amplified from the RNA transcripts. For the first round of RT-PCR on the TCR CDR3, the HTBI primer set was used together with the Qiagen OneStep RT-PCR kit. Libraries were constructed in a second round of multiplex PCR, after which size selection and purification were performed. Sequencing of the libraries was done on an Illumina HiSeq2000 using paired-end 100 bp reads. Concerning the study's data processing: SOAPnuke was used to process the raw data, throwing out any read that contained adapters or uncalled bases, had a mean Phred below 15, or lacked an exact constant-primer or identifier match. High-quality paired reads were merged with COPE v1.2.5, and unique nucleotide sequences were defined as clonotypes. MiTCR v1.1 was used to align the clonotypes against IMGT TRBV, TRBD and TRBJ reference segments. Analysis was restricted to V-J combinations with a frequency above 0.0001, which covered approximately 99% of repertoires. A TCS score was defined as the ratio of F50 (clonal expansion) to E x V (chaos), with BLOSUM62-based TCRdist applied between CDR3 peptides within each V-J. Welch's t-statistics and random forest reduced just over 500 V-J features to 13, which were used in a naive Bayes classifier (R e1071). TCRdb redid the processing of the public reads, applying fastp at Q25 and MiXCR, and retained in-frame beta chains. A single entry per CDR3 protein holds the most common genes and DNA from its merged rows. These V and J calls originate from TCRdb's pipeline instead of the authors' own analysis. This sample is represented by 400,000 to 550,000 distinct CDR3 sequences; around an eighth of them were singletons. The ten largest clones add up to 17% of the sample.

The germline V gene encodes CDR1 LGHDT and CDR2 YNNKEL (reference sequence). The CDR3 sequence holds 15 residues, the cysteine and phenylalanine included. Solely the CDR3 DNA is kept, with 45 bases framed from the first base. Germline trimming: 3 bases from V, 4 bases from J; junction bases outside gene matches: 7. A patient counted as having stable Graves' hyperthyroidism if no progression to ophthalmopathy occurred over 18 months of follow-up. The hyperthyroidism patients were between 18 and 65 years old and newly diagnosed, with a disease duration of less than 2 months. Patients with uncontrolled infections, other autoimmune diseases, pregnancy or lactation were excluded. Diagnoses were based on clinical symptoms, serum thyroxine and TRAb, thyroid ultrasound and orbital computed tomography. PBMCs were separated from roughly 10 ml of fresh peripheral blood using Ficoll-Paque density gradient centrifugation. Total RNA was extracted using Trizol reagent, and RNA quality was assessed on an Agilent 2100 Bioanalyzer.

Sequenced sample: blood. The chain is made from TRBV3-1 and TRBJ2-5, and TRBD1 matches 8 of the central bases. This TCR derives from a woman aged 18-30 years with Graves' hyperthyroidism. CDR3 reads: CASSHRATGGETQYF. The bases read TGTGCCAGCAGCCATCGAGCTACAGGGGGAGAGACCCAGTACTTC.